This record looks at one T cell receptor (beta chain) sequence and its context. The data stem from a study of blood T cell repertoires in COVID-19. Turning to the study itself: The origin of the acute and convalescent COVID-19 samples was the United States, Italy and Spain. From T cells, B-cell-depleted T cells, or PBMCs came the material, which was cDNA or gDNA.

The assay was immunoSEQ multiplex PCR, and TCRdb's table has in-frame clones only and misses some. This table has fewer than 450,000 clones, about 90% appearing once. Deletions cut 6 bases from V and 2 bases from J, with 17 bases between. This CDR3 is built from 15 residues. CDR1 MNHEY and CDR2 SMNVEV come from the germline V gene (reference sequence). The specimen was PBMCs or T cells enriched from blood (not recorded which). The V and J genes are TRBV27 and TRBJ2-7; perhaps TRBD2 as D (6 bases). The receptor comes from a woman in her twenties or thirties who had recovered from COVID-19. The DNA for the CDR3 is TGTGCCAGCAGGCGCTCGGGGGAAAGGACCTACGAGCAGTACTTC. Residues: CASRRSGERTYEQYF.